This T cell receptor beta chain was retrieved from a study of response to subunit inactivated influenza vaccine. MiXCR was run by TCRdb on the RT-PCR reads, yielding one entry per CDR3 protein. Seen here are 500,000 to 600,000 distinct CDR3 sequences, about 11% observed once, and the top ten hold approximately 10%. CDR3 length: 12 amino acids. The V end was cut by 2 bases, the J end by 11 bases, with 12 bases between. The same data also went into a second study, on T cells expressing NK-cell markers. As that study records: The authors generated TCR beta cDNA through 5'RACE template switching with UMIs.

This receptor was taken from a man in his forties or fifties who received an inactivated influenza vaccine. This chain connects TRBV12-3 or TRBV12-4 to TRBJ1-2; the D is unclear. The sample here was PBMCs from blood, taken on the day of vaccination. The CDR3 loop is CASSLIEGGYTF. Written as DNA, the CDR3 is TGTGCCAGCAGTTTAATTGAGGGAGGATACACCTTC.